These 16 T cell receptor beta chains were sequenced from one sample in a study of metastatic and nonmetastatic thyroid tumors. With MiXCR, TCRdb reprocessed the PCR reads. The data show about 23,000 clones, just over 20% seen once. Every patient was untreated before thyroid surgery. The sequencing sample was made of blood. The origin of the receptors is a female donor with papillary thyroid cancer or a benign thyroid nodule (not recorded which). Some clones in this sample may be carry-over from other donors' samples.

This clone was recorded at least ten times. The chain uses TRBV20-1 and TRBJ1-2; perhaps TRBD1 as D (5 bases). The V end lost 5 bases, the J end lost 0 bases, and 13 bases lay between the germline ends. This CDR3 contains 14 residues. Germline loops: CDR1 DFQATT, CDR2 SNEGSKA (reference sequence). CDR3 in amino acids: CSAGARASNYGYTF. The CDR3 DNA is TGCAGTGCTGGGGCCAGGGCCTCTAACTATGGCTACACCTTC.

This clone was observed at least ten times. The chain has TRBV4-3 and TRBJ2-6; a possible D gene is TRBD2 (6 bases). Germline loops: CDR1 LGHNA, CDR2 YSLEER. Trimming took 4 bases from V and 1 from J, leaving 14 bases between them. The CDR3 totals 17 residues. The CDR3 DNA sequence: TGCGCCAGCAGCCCTTATGAAGGAGGGTCTGGGGCCAACGTCCTGACTTTC. Protein product: CASSPYEGGSGANVLTF.

This clone was recorded at least ten times. The CDR3 DNA sequence: TGTGCCAGCCCCCCTTTAGACACCGGGGACAACTATGGCTACACCTTC. It codes for CASPPLDTGDNYGYTF. The chain joins TRBV27 to TRBJ1-2; D may be TRBD1 (5 bases). Trimming cost V 8 bases and J 2 bases, with 21 bases left between them. Germline-derived CDR1 and CDR2 are MNHEY and SMNVEV (reference sequence). The CDR3 covers 16 residues.

The chain links TRBV5-1 to TRBJ2-6; D gene ambiguous. The CDR3 has 15 residues. CDR1 and CDR2 from the germline V gene are SGHRS and YFSETQ. The ends were cut back, 0 bases at V and 0 bases at J, with 4 bases in the middle. The CDR3 DNA is TGCGCCAGCAGCTTGGATCTCTCTGGGGCCAACGTCCTGACTTTC. Amino acid sequence: CASSLDLSGANVLTF. Looking up the rest from reference TRBV5-1 and TRBJ2-6 gives the full variable domain: KAGVTQTPRYLIKTRGQQVTLSCSPISGHRSVSWYQQTPGQGLQFLFEYFSETQRNKGNFPGRFSGRQFSNSRSEMNVSTLELGDSALYLCASSLDLSGANVLTFGAGSRLTVL.

The rearrangement uses TRBV30 and TRBJ2-7; 12 nucleotides agree with TRBD2. The CDR3 is 15 amino acids. V was clipped by 0 bases and J by 6 bases; unmatched bases: 6. Germline assignment: CDR1 GTSNPN and CDR2 SVGIG (reference sequence). The chain's CDR3 is CAWSVGLAGFFEQYV. In nucleotides, the CDR3 is TGTGCCTGGAGTGTCGGACTAGCGGGATTCTTCGAGCAGTACGTC.

Note on this clone: One junction end disagrees with the germline gene, perhaps due to a read error. The gene calls are TRBV5-6 and TRBJ1-1; 10 nucleotides agree with TRBD1. CDR3 length equals 14 residues. Germline assignment: CDR1 SGHDT and CDR2 YYEEEE. CDR3 loop: CASSTRDRGPEDLF. CDR3 in DNA: TGTGCCAGCAGCACCCGGGACAGGGGTCCTGAAGATTTATTT.

V gene TRBV11-2 combines with J gene TRBJ2-6, with D possibly being TRBD1 or TRBD2 (6 bases each). Germline V gene sequence: CDR1 SGHAT, CDR2 FQNNGV. Trimming took off 5 bases at V and 13 bases at J, with 24 bases between the two ends. The CDR3 has 16 residues. The CDR3 DNA reads TGTGCCAGCAGCACCTGGGCTACGAGGGGGGACAAAGTCCTGACTTTC. Its protein product is CASSTWATRGDKVLTF.

This clone appeared many times. The chain employs TRBV6-2 or TRBV6-3 and TRBJ2-3; 7 bases are shared with TRBD2. Germline V gene data show CDR1 as MNHEY and CDR2 as SVGEGT. After removal of 6 bases from V and 7 bases from J, the junction contained 10 bases not matched to a gene. The CDR3 consists of 14 residues. This CDR3 is CASSGLENVNTQYF. In nucleotides, the CDR3 is TGTGCCAGCAGCGGACTAGAAAACGTAAATACGCAGTATTTT.

The chain links TRBV6-1 to TRBJ1-2; D gene unclear. The V end lost 6 bases, the J end lost 3 bases, and 20 bases lay between the germline ends. CDR3 size: 16 residues. Germline assignment: CDR1 MNHNS and CDR2 SASEGT. The CDR3 bases are TGTGCCAGCAGCTCCATTTCAAGGGTCTATGACTATGGCTACACCTTC. It yields the protein CASSSISRVYDYGYTF.

This clone occurred a few times. This chain uses TRBV12-3 or TRBV12-4 with TRBJ2-1, with TRBD2 matching 7 bases. V dropped 4 bases and J dropped 8; count of bases not matched to a gene: 8. There are 14 residues in the CDR3. DNA for the CDR3: TGTGCCAGCAGTTCCGGTCCCCGGGGGGATGAGCAGTTCTTC. It specifies CASSSGPRGDEQFF.

This clone was counted at least ten times. Other DNA sequences in the sample encode the same CDR3. CDR3 bases: TGCAGTGCTAGCCGGGGGGAGGTCCTCCACTTT. Translated: CSASRGEVLHF. V and J are TRBV20-1 and TRBJ1-6, with TRBD1 as a possible D gene (5 bases). Between the trimmed V and J ends, which lost 3 bases and 15 bases, there was a span of 12 bases. Germline lookup yields CDR1 DFQATT and CDR2 SNEGSKA (reference sequence). This CDR3 contains 11 residues.

This rearrangement joins TRBV24-1 to TRBJ2-6; tentatively, D is TRBD2 (6 bases). CDR3 length: 18 amino acids. V gave up 3 bases and J gave up 11 bases, with 25 bases separating them. Germline assignment: CDR1 KGHDR and CDR2 SFDVKD. Written as DNA, the CDR3 is TGTGCCACCAGTGATCGGACTACCCTAAGCTCTGGGTCCTACGTCCTGACTTTC. Translating it yields CATSDRTTLSSGSYVLTF.

This clone has a count of ten or more. It may be a read error: a sequence one base away is much more abundant. The same CDR3 arises from other DNA sequences in this sample as well. For the CDR3, the DNA is TGTGCCAGCAGTTTTTTTAGCGACCAGGAGACCCAGTACTTC. Translating it yields CASSFFSDQETQYF. The chain carries TRBV27 and TRBJ2-5; weak D call: TRBD2 (5 bases). The CDR3 runs 14 residues. Germline V gene lookup returns CDR1 MNHEY and CDR2 SMNVEV (reference sequence).

Concerning this clone itself: The final CDR3 position lacks the conserved phenylalanine or tryptophan, pointing to a likely read error. The J gene is TRBJ2-5, the V gene TRBV4-1; 9 bases align to TRBD1. The CDR3 spans 17 residues. Germline CDR1 MGHRA, CDR2 YSYEKL. V was pared by 4 bases and J by 5 bases, with 14 bases of the junction left unmatched. This chain's CDR3 is CASSLLWTGVDGETQYL. The CDR3 coding sequence is TGCGCCAGCAGCCTTTTATGGACAGGGGTTGACGGGGAGACCCAGTACCTC.

This clone was picked up one time. The V call is TRBV11-2, the J call TRBJ2-7; D is ambiguous. V shed 1 base and J shed 3 bases, with 7 bases lying between them. Germline V CDR1 and CDR2: SGHAT, FQNNGV. CDR3 length: 13 residues. Here the CDR3 reads CASSLGPNYEQYF. The CDR3 DNA follows: TGTGCCAGCAGCTTAGGACCGAACTACGAGCAGTACTTC.

This clone was counted between two and nine times. A much larger clonotype is one base distant, so this may be a read error. The rearrangement joins TRBV11-2 to TRBJ2-5; a weak D match, TRBD2 (5 bases). V lost 0 bases and J lost 5, with 10 bases in between. The CDR3 is made up of 14 amino acids. Looked up from germline, CDR1 is SGHAT and CDR2 is FQNNGV. CDR3 in DNA: TGTGCCAGCAGCTTAGAAACAGCGGTCGAGACCCAGTACTTC. Its protein product is CASSLETAVETQYF.